These 20 T cell receptor beta chains share one sample of origin, sequenced in a study of regulatory T cells in long-lasting Graves disease. Construction of TCR beta libraries relied on iRepertoire HTBI primers and on Arm-PCR targeting CDR3 regions. TCRdb re-analysed the multiplex PCR reads in MiXCR, keeping a single row per CDR3 protein. The repertoire holds 300,000 to 400,000 distinct CDR3 sequences, over 15% seen once, with 25% to 30% in the top ten. Time point described: newly diagnosed GD, antithyroid drugs for less than 3 months. PBMC RNA was the source of the TCR library. Another study also made use of these data, one on T cells in Graves' hyperthyroidism and ophthalmopathy.

The sequencing used peripheral blood mononuclear cells (PBMCs), collected at new diagnosis, from a patient treated with antithyroid drugs. The receptors originated from a man aged 35-49 years with Graves disease.

This clonotype appeared once. This chain links TRBV28 with TRBJ1-2, with a weak D call TRBD1 (5 bases). The CDR3 loop spans 15 amino acids. Germline V CDR1 and CDR2: MDHEN, SYDVKM. The V end was cut by 5 bases, the J end by 4 bases, with 17 bases between. CDR3 DNA: TGTGCCAGCAGTCCTCCCGGGGCTCTGAGCTATGGCTACACCTTC. It codes for CASSPPGALSYGYTF.

This clonotype was seen repeatedly, ten times or more. One end of the junction varies from germline; a read error may be responsible. This chain uses TRBV7-3 with TRBJ2-3; D possibly corresponds to TRBD2 (6 bases). From germline, CDR1 is SGHTA and CDR2 FQGTGA. The CDR3 loop spans 14 amino acids. The CDR3 sequence: CATSFGGPTDTQYF. CDR3 nucleotide sequence: TGTGCCACCAGCTTCGGGGGACCCACAGATACGCAGTATTTT.

This chain links TRBV28 with TRBJ1-4; D not resolved. Germline V lookup: CDR1 MDHEN, CDR2 SYDVKM. This CDR3 spans 13 amino acids. Trimming removed 6 bases at V and 4 bases at J, with 9 bases between. The CDR3 DNA reads as TGTGCCAGCAGGGAATCTAATAATGAAAAACTGTTTTTT. It specifies CASRESNNEKLFF.

The V call is TRBV10-3, the J call TRBJ1-5; the match to TRBD1 covers 9 bases. The germline V gene has CDR1 ENHRY and CDR2 SYGVKD. CDR3 length equals 16 residues. Trimming at V came to 6 bases and at J to 4 bases, leaving 10 bases not matched to a gene. This CDR3 is CAISRDRATENQPQHF. The CDR3 DNA follows: TGTGCCATCAGCCGGGACAGGGCTACTGAGAATCAGCCCCAGCATTTT.

This clonotype occurred many times. The chain recombines TRBV20-1 with TRBJ2-3, with TRBD1 matching over 10 bases. Losses at the gene ends were 4 bases for V and 1 base for J; bases not matched to a gene: 2. Germline V CDR1 and CDR2: DFQATT, SNEGSKA (reference sequence). This CDR3 comprises 14 residues. The DNA for the CDR3 is TGCAGTGCTACCGGGACAGGGGGCACAGATACGCAGTATTTT. It encodes CSATGTGGTDTQYF.

The table lists this clonotype with many counts. This chain connects TRBV27 to TRBJ1-5; D gene unclear. Germline V CDR1 and CDR2: MNHEY, SMNVEV (reference sequence). This CDR3 spans 16 amino acids. V lost 8 bases, J lost 2 bases, and 19 bases lay in between. CDR3 DNA sequence: TGTGCCAGCGCCGCTTTACTGAGGGATGGCAATCAGCCCCAGCATTTT. Translating gives CASAALLRDGNQPQHF.

This clonotype was seen many times. This chain uses TRBV6-2 or TRBV6-3 with TRBJ2-7, with 14 bases aligning to TRBD2. Germline CDR1 is MNHEY and CDR2 is SVGEGT. V was pared by 2 bases and J by 7 bases, with 7 bases of the junction left unmatched. This CDR3 comprises 16 residues. The CDR3 spells CASSYRGTSGGWEQYF. DNA for the CDR3: TGTGCCAGCAGTTACCGCGGGACTAGCGGGGGTTGGGAGCAGTACTTC.

This clonotype turned up a few times. The V and J genes are TRBV4-3 and TRBJ2-7; D tentatively fits TRBD1 or TRBD2 (6 bases each). The ends were cut back, 1 base at V and 6 bases at J, with 16 bases in the middle. CDR1 is LGHNA and CDR2 is YSLEER in the germline V gene. The CDR3 sequence is 15 residues long. For the CDR3, the DNA is TGCGCCAGCAGCCAAGGGCGACGGGGGCCCTGCGAGCAGTACTTC. Translating gives CASSQGRRGPCEQYF.

This clonotype occurred many times. The chain employs TRBV20-1 and TRBJ1-6, with 7 bases matching TRBD1. CDR1 is DFQATT and CDR2 is SNEGSKA in the germline V gene (reference sequence). The trim removed 6 bases at V and 6 bases at J, leaving 8 bases unmatched. CDR3 length: 14 amino acids. CDR3 loop: CSAQTGTANSPLHF. The CDR3 coding sequence is TGCAGTGCCCAAACAGGGACAGCTAATTCACCCCTCCACTTT.

In its sample, this clonotype was seen many times. V is TRBV2 and J is TRBJ1-4; TRBD1 is a possible D gene (6 bases). Germline CDR1 SNHLY, CDR2 FYNNEI. Deletions cut 6 bases from V and 8 bases from J, with 16 bases between. The CDR3 runs to 14 residues. The CDR3, as DNA: TGTGCCAGCAGGTTGAGGGGGGCGGGAGAAAAACTGTTTTTT. Its protein product is CASRLRGAGEKLFF.

The chain couples TRBV20-1 to TRBJ2-7, with D possibly being TRBD2 (6 bases). This CDR3 contains 14 residues. Germline V lookup: CDR1 DFQATT, CDR2 SNEGSKA (reference sequence). V was pared by 4 bases and J by 4 bases, with 17 bases between. CDR3 nucleotides: TGCAGTGCTATGAATCCGGGGGTTAATTACGAGCAGTACTTC. Protein: CSAMNPGVNYEQYF.

This clonotype was detected ten times or more. The chain links TRBV6-1 to TRBJ1-5, with D tentatively TRBD1 (6 bases). Germline loops: CDR1 MNHNS, CDR2 SASEGT. This CDR3 region has 15 residues. V shed 5 bases and J shed 4 bases, with 15 bases lying between them. The CDR3 region is CASSPEGEPNQPQHF. In DNA form, the CDR3 reads TGTGCCAGCAGTCCTGAGGGGGAGCCTAATCAGCCCCAGCATTTT.

This clonotype occurred many times. The rearrangement links TRBV6-1 to TRBJ2-3, with a tentative D call TRBD2 (6 bases). V lost 6 bases and J lost 5, with 9 bases in between. This CDR3 spans 12 amino acids. In germline, CDR1 is MNHNS, CDR2 SASEGT. The CDR3: CASRTGRDTQYF. DNA of the CDR3: TGTGCCAGCAGAACCGGGAGAGATACGCAGTATTTT.

This clonotype was recorded at least ten times. The genes are TRBV6-1 and TRBJ2-3; TRBD2 might be the D (5 bases). The CDR3 loop spans 14 amino acids. Germline CDR1 is MNHNS and CDR2 is SASEGT. Trimming cost V 5 bases and J 2 bases, with 11 bases left between them. The CDR3 nucleotides are TGTGCCAGCAGTCCATTGGAGGTCACAGATACGCAGTATTTT. It codes for CASSPLEVTDTQYF.

This clonotype was seen repeatedly, ten times or more. This chain uses TRBV2 with TRBJ2-7; D is undetermined. Germline V lookup: CDR1 SNHLY, CDR2 FYNNEI. The length of the CDR3 is 11 residues. V was cut by 2 bases and J by 7 bases, with 6 bases left in between. This CDR3 is CASSEFTEQYF. The CDR3 bases are TGTGCCAGCAGTGAATTTACGGAGCAGTACTTC.

There are a few counts of this clonotype. The chain employs TRBV7-3 and TRBJ2-3; 12 bases line up with TRBD2. With V trimmed by 5 bases and J by 5 bases, 5 bases remained unmatched. The CDR3 sequence is 15 residues long. The germline CDR1 and CDR2 sequences are SGHTA and FQGTGA. CDR3 region: CASSPLAGGLDTQYF. CDR3 coding DNA: TGTGCCAGCAGCCCTCTAGCGGGGGGGCTAGATACGCAGTATTTT.

This clonotype was recorded at least ten times. This sequence joins TRBV2 and TRBJ1-2, with 7 bases matching TRBD1. J lost 1 base, V lost 7 bases, and 6 bases had no gene match. The CDR3 is 14 amino acids. Germline V gene lookup returns CDR1 SNHLY and CDR2 FYNNEI. The CDR3 sequence is CASKRTGLNYGYTF. DNA of the CDR3: TGTGCCAGCAAGAGGACAGGACTTAACTATGGCTACACCTTC.

This clonotype was detected many times. The junction does not match germline at one end; this may be a read error. This rearrangement joins TRBV3-1 to TRBJ2-1; 8 bases fit TRBD2. Germline CDR1 reads LGHDT; CDR2 reads YNNKEL (reference sequence). The length of the CDR3 is 13 residues. In DNA form, the CDR3 reads TGTGCCAGCAGCCAAGATATCAAGCGGGGGCCGTACTTC. Protein: CASSQDIKRGPYF.

This chain uses TRBV7-6 with TRBJ2-1; 9 nucleotides agree with TRBD2. From germline, CDR1 is SGHVS and CDR2 FNYEAQ. The CDR3 length is 16 residues. The ends lost 5 bases at V and 9 bases at J; junction bases unmatched: 14. Written as DNA, the CDR3 is TGTGCCAGCAGCCTGATTTGGGCGGGGGGGCCGCTTGAGCAGTTCTTC. Protein product: CASSLIWAGGPLEQFF. Complete variable domain (other parts from reference TRBV7-6 and TRBJ2-1): GAGVSQSPRYKVTKRGQDVALRCDPISGHVSLYWYRQALGQGPEFLTYFNYEAQQDKSGLPNDRFSAERPEGSISTLTIQRTEQRDSAMYRCASSLIWAGGPLEQFFGPGTRLTVL.

The rearrangement joins TRBV9 to TRBJ2-1; tentatively, D is TRBD1 (6 bases). Trimming pared 4 bases from V and 4 bases from J, leaving 21 bases between. The germline V gene has CDR1 SGDLS and CDR2 YYNGEE. This CDR3 is built from 17 residues. The CDR3 bases are TGTGCCAGCAGCCTCTACGCCGGGACACTTCAATACAATGAGCAGTTCTTC. Translating it yields CASSLYAGTLQYNEQFF.